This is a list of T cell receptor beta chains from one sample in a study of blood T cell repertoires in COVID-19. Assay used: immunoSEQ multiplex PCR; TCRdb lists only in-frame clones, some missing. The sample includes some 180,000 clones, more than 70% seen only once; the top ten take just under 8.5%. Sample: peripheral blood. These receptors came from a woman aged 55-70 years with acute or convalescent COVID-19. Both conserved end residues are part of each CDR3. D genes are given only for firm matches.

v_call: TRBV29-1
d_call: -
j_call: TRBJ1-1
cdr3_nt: TGCAGCGTGGAGGGTGACAGAGAAGCTTTCTTT
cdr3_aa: CSVEGDREAFF

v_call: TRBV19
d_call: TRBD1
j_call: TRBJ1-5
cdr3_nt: TGTGCCAGTAGTATCTTCAGGGGGCTGAATCAGCCCCAGCATTTT
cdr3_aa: CASSIFRGLNQPQHF

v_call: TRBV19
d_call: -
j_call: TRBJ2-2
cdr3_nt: TGTGCCAGTAGTATTCGCGCGCGGGCAACCGGGGAGCTGTTTTTT
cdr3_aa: CASSIRARATGELFF

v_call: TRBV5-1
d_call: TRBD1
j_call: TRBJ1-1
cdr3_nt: TGCGCCAGCAGTCAAACAGGGGAGACTGAAGCTTTCTTT
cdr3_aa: CASSQTGETEAFF

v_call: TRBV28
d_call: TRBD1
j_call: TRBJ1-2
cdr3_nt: TGTGCCAGCAGCCTTCTGGGACAGGGGGTATGGGGTATAAGTGGCTACACCTTC
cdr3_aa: CASSLLGQGVWGISGYTF

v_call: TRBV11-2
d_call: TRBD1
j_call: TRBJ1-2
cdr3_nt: TGTGCCAGCAGCTTAGTACAGGGGCGCGACGCCTTC
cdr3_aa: CASSLVQGRDAF

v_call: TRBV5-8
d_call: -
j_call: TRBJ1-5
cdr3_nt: TGTGCCAGCAGCCTTCTCCTCAGGGATCAGCCCCAGCATTTT
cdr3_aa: CASSLLLRDQPQHF

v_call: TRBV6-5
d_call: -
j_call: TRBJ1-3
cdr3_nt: TGTGCCAGCAGTTCCTACAGTGGAAACACCATATATTTT
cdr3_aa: CASSSYSGNTIYF

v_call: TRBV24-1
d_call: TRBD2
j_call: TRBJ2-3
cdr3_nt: TGTGCCACCGGGGGAGGGTCCACAGATACGCAGTATTTT
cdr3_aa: CATGGGSTDTQYF

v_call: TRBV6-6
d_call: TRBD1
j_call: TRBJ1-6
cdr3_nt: TGTGCCAGCAGTGTACTTCAGGGGGGCCATAATTCACCCCTCCACTTT
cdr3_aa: CASSVLQGGHNSPLHF